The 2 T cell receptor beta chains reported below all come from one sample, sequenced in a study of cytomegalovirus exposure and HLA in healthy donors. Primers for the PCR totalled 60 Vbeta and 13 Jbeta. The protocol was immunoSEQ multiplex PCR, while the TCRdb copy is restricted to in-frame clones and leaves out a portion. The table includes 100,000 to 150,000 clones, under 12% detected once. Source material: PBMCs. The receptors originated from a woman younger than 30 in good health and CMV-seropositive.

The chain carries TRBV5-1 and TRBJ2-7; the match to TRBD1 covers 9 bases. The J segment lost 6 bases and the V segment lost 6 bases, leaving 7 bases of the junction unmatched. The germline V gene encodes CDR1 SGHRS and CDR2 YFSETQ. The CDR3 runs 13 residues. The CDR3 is CASTRQGGGEQYF. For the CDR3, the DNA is TGCGCCAGCACCCGACAGGGGGGTGGCGAGCAGTACTTC.

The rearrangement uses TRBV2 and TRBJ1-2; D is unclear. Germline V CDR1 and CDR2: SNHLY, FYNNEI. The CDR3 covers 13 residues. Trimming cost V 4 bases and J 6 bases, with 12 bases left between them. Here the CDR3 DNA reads TGTGCCAGCAGTGTTACGGGGAACGATGGCTACACCTTC. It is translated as CASSVTGNDGYTF.